What follows are 5 T cell receptor beta chains derived from one specimen sequenced in a study of blood T cell repertoires in COVID-19. Profiling relied on immunoSEQ multiplex PCR, and the TCRdb table lists in-frame clones only, not all of them. The sample consists of under 500,000 clones, about 90% of them appearing once. Sequencing was carried out using PBMCs or T cells enriched from blood (not recorded which). Receptors were obtained from a woman younger than 35 with acute COVID-19.

This clone was seen a single time. The chain joins TRBV5-1 to TRBJ2-3, with 9 nucleotides matching TRBD2. The CDR3 runs 16 residues. The junction had 8 bases not matched to a gene; V was cut back by 4 bases and J by 2 bases. Germline lookup yields CDR1 SGHRS and CDR2 YFSETQ. DNA of the CDR3: TGCGCCAGCAGCCGCCCTAGCGGGACTATCACAGATACGCAGTATTTT. It is translated as CASSRPSGTITDTQYF.

The chain combines TRBV28 with TRBJ2-7; no clear D. Trimming stripped 5 bases from V and 0 bases from J, with 11 bases between. The CDR3 has 14 amino acids. Per the germline V gene, CDR1 is MDHEN and CDR2 is SYDVKM. The CDR3 protein is CASSKADISYEQYF. CDR3 DNA: TGTGCCAGCAGTAAGGCAGACATCTCCTACGAGCAGTACTTC.

The chain employs TRBV7-9 and TRBJ1-4, with 8 positions matching TRBD1. CDR1 SEHNR and CDR2 FQNEAQ come from the germline V gene (reference sequence). CDR3 length equals 15 residues. With V trimmed by 8 bases and J by 4 bases, 9 bases remained unmatched. As DNA, the CDR3 is TGTGCCAGCGCGGCCGGGACAGGACTTAATGAAAAACTGTTTTTT. Translating gives CASAAGTGLNEKLFF.

The chain combines TRBV7-8 with TRBJ2-5; TRBD2 is a possible D gene (7 bases). This CDR3 spans 13 amino acids. With 5 bases removed from V and 5 bases from J, the gap between germline ends came to 12 bases. Germline CDR1 reads SGHVS; CDR2 reads FQNEAQ. CDR3 sequence (DNA): TGTGCCAGCAGCGACCGGGGGGCCGAGACCCAGTACTTC. Amino acids: CASSDRGAETQYF.

V is TRBV27 and J is TRBJ2-2; 9 bases are shared with TRBD1. The CDR3 is made up of 15 amino acids. V was pared by 4 bases and J by 4 bases, with 4 bases of the junction left unmatched. Germline loops: CDR1 MNHEY, CDR2 SMNVEV (reference sequence). As DNA, the CDR3 is TGTGCCAGCAGTTCCGGGACAGGGATCACCGGGGAGCTGTTTTTT. This gives the protein CASSSGTGITGELFF.